The rows below give T cell receptor beta chains drawn from one sample of a study of T-cell memory formation after mild COVID-19. TCRdb analysed the 5' RACE reads with MiXCR anew, one entry per CDR3 protein. The sample has about 360,000 distinct CDR3 sequences, about an eighth seen once; the top ten hold less than 25%. Sequenced material: PBMCs or a T cell subset sorted from them (not recorded which). The source of these receptors is a man aged 18-30 years who had mild COVID-19 (a few samples of this study predate the infection). Cell type and time point are not known. Each CDR3 is given with its conserved first and last residue. Fields, in order: V gene, D gene, J gene, clone size, CDR3 DNA, CDR3 protein. A D gene is named only where the DNA matches it firmly. Expanded clones are given a class, and other clones once, few, many or no size at all.

v_gene: TRBV10-3; d_gene: .; j_gene: TRBJ2-5; abundance: .; CDR3nt: TGTGCCATCAGTGAGTCGACGGGGCGGGGGCCTGAGACCCAGTACTTC; CDR3aa: CAISESTGRGPETQYF
v_gene: TRBV7-2; d_gene: TRBD2; j_gene: TRBJ2-1; abundance: .; CDR3nt: TGTGCCAGCAGCTTAGCCGGGACTACCTCCAATGAGCAGTTCTTC; CDR3aa: CASSLAGTTSNEQFF
v_gene: TRBV6-2/TRBV6-3; d_gene: TRBD2; j_gene: TRBJ2-3; abundance: few; CDR3nt: TGTGCCAGCAGCGACGGGGGGGCCATAGATACGCAGTATTTT; CDR3aa: CASSDGGAIDTQYF
v_gene: TRBV6-5; d_gene: TRBD1; j_gene: TRBJ2-7; abundance: once; CDR3nt: TGTGCCAGCAGCCGGACAGGGGTGAGCTCCTACGAGCAGTACTTC; CDR3aa: CASSRTGVSSYEQYF
v_gene: TRBV5-1; d_gene: TRBD1; j_gene: TRBJ1-3; abundance: few; CDR3nt: TGCGCCAGCAGCTCGGGACAGGCCTCTGGAAACACCATATATTTT; CDR3aa: CASSSGQASGNTIYF
v_gene: TRBV3-1; d_gene: .; j_gene: TRBJ1-1; abundance: few; CDR3nt: TGTGCCAGCAGCCTTGGGCCTCGGGGGGCAACTGAAGCTTTCTTT; CDR3aa: CASSLGPRGATEAFF
v_gene: TRBV6-5; d_gene: TRBD1; j_gene: TRBJ2-2; abundance: many; CDR3nt: TGTGCCAGCCGTGGACAGGGGTGGACCGGGGAGCTGTTTTTT; CDR3aa: CASRGQGWTGELFF
v_gene: TRBV12-3/TRBV12-4; d_gene: TRBD2; j_gene: TRBJ2-3; abundance: many; CDR3nt: TGTGCCAGCAAACTAGCGGGGGGCCTCACAGATACGCAGTATTTT; CDR3aa: CASKLAGGLTDTQYF
v_gene: TRBV7-2; d_gene: TRBD1; j_gene: TRBJ2-3; abundance: few; CDR3nt: TGTGCCAGCAGGGGGACAGTCACAGATACGCAGTATTTT; CDR3aa: CASRGTVTDTQYF
v_gene: TRBV7-2; d_gene: TRBD1; j_gene: TRBJ2-2; abundance: few; CDR3nt: TGTGCCAGCAGCAGGGTTCCAGGACAGGGGATCGCCGGGGAGCTGTTTTTT; CDR3aa: CASSRVPGQGIAGELFF
v_gene: TRBV20-1; d_gene: TRBD1; j_gene: TRBJ2-2; abundance: few; CDR3nt: TGCAGTGCTAGAAAGGGATCGGGGACAGGGCTTCCCGGGGAGCTGTTTTTT; CDR3aa: CSARKGSGTGLPGELFF
v_gene: TRBV7-2; d_gene: .; j_gene: TRBJ1-2; abundance: few; CDR3nt: TGTGCCAGCAGCTTAGCCGAGGCGATGACGCTTCGAGCTAACTATGGCTACACCTTC; CDR3aa: CASSLAEAMTLRANYGYTF
v_gene: TRBV6-5; d_gene: .; j_gene: TRBJ1-1; abundance: once; CDR3nt: TGTGCCAGCAGCCTTGTCTCCGGGAAAGCTTTCTTT; CDR3aa: CASSLVSGKAFF
v_gene: TRBV9; d_gene: .; j_gene: TRBJ2-2; abundance: few; CDR3nt: TGTGCCAGCAGCGAGATGGCAGGCAATTTTGTCGAGCTGTTTTTT; CDR3aa: CASSEMAGNFVELFF
v_gene: TRBV12-3/TRBV12-4; d_gene: .; j_gene: TRBJ2-1; abundance: few; CDR3nt: TGTGCCAGCAGGGGGGGTGGGGCCATCTACAATGAGCAGTTCTTC; CDR3aa: CASRGGGAIYNEQFF
v_gene: TRBV7-9; d_gene: .; j_gene: TRBJ1-1; abundance: .; CDR3nt: TGTGCCAGCACCCTAGGACCGCTAAACACTGAAGCTTTCTTT; CDR3aa: CASTLGPLNTEAFF
v_gene: TRBV2; d_gene: TRBD1; j_gene: TRBJ1-4; abundance: few; CDR3nt: TGTGCCAGCAGGCAAACAGGGGCCCGGAATGAAAAACTGTTTTTT; CDR3aa: CASRQTGARNEKLFF
v_gene: TRBV19; d_gene: TRBD1; j_gene: TRBJ1-2; abundance: .; CDR3nt: TGTGCCAGTAGTATCCTCTCCCCGGGACAGGGGAATGGCTACACCTTC; CDR3aa: CASSILSPGQGNGYTF
v_gene: TRBV20-1; d_gene: TRBD1; j_gene: TRBJ1-2; abundance: many; CDR3nt: TGCAGTGCCCCGGACAGGGACAGCCTTTCATATGGCTACACCTTC; CDR3aa: CSAPDRDSLSYGYTF
v_gene: TRBV6-5; d_gene: TRBD2; j_gene: TRBJ2-5; abundance: .; CDR3nt: TGTGCCACCAAAGACCGGAGCGGGGGGCTAACCCAGTACTTC; CDR3aa: CATKDRSGGLTQYF
v_gene: TRBV15; d_gene: .; j_gene: TRBJ1-2; abundance: .; CDR3nt: TGTGCCACCAGCAGAGCCTCGACAGGCTATGGCTACACCTTC; CDR3aa: CATSRASTGYGYTF
v_gene: TRBV5-1; d_gene: .; j_gene: TRBJ1-2; abundance: .; CDR3nt: TGCGCCAGCAGCTTGGCCAGTACAGGGTATGGCTACACCTTC; CDR3aa: CASSLASTGYGYTF
v_gene: TRBV29-1; d_gene: .; j_gene: TRBJ1-1; abundance: .; CDR3nt: TGCAGCGTTGATTCGGGACCGATTCAGGGAGCTTTCTTT; CDR3aa: CSVDSGPIQGAFF
v_gene: TRBV27; d_gene: TRBD2; j_gene: TRBJ2-1; abundance: few; CDR3nt: TGTGCCAGCAGTTCTCCCAGCGGGGATGAGCAGTTCTTC; CDR3aa: CASSSPSGDEQFF
v_gene: TRBV29-1; d_gene: TRBD1; j_gene: TRBJ1-5; abundance: few; CDR3nt: TGCAGCGTTTCTTCACAGGGGGGGGGTCAGCCCCAGCATTTT; CDR3aa: CSVSSQGGGQPQHF
v_gene: TRBV2; d_gene: .; j_gene: TRBJ2-5; abundance: .; CDR3nt: TGTGCCAGCAGGAGGGGACCGGCGAGTGGGGCCCAGTACTTC; CDR3aa: CASRRGPASGAQYF
v_gene: TRBV4-3; d_gene: .; j_gene: TRBJ2-7; abundance: .; CDR3nt: TGCGCCAGCAGCCACAACCAGGGCTCCTACGAGCAGTACTTC; CDR3aa: CASSHNQGSYEQYF
v_gene: TRBV4-2; d_gene: .; j_gene: TRBJ2-7; abundance: .; CDR3nt: TGTGCCAGCAGCCAAGAAAGGGGACTCCCCTACGAGCAGTACTTC; CDR3aa: CASSQERGLPYEQYF